This is a list of T cell receptor beta chains from one sample in a study of CD8 T cells in ankylosing spondylitis. A single record per CDR3 protein comes from TCRdb applying MiXCR to the 5' RACE reads. Of about 160,000 distinct CDR3 sequences in the sample, about 17% were seen once. The source material was blood, either unsorted or a sorted T cell fraction (not recorded which). These receptor sequences come from a male donor with ankylosing spondylitis or in good health (not recorded which). CDR3s include the opening cysteine and the closing phenylalanine or tryptophan. The D gene is left open where the match is weak. The size field is filled for only some rows; it gives once, few, many or a size class.

J gene	V gene	D gene	clone size	CDR3 DNA	CDR3 protein
TRBJ2-2	TRBV7-9	-	-	TGTGCCATCACGGTTGCCACCGGGGAGCTGTTTTTT	CAITVATGELFF
TRBJ2-5	TRBV7-3	-	-	TGTGCCAGCAGCTTAACAACCCCGTCTAGTCAAGAGACCCAGTACTTC	CASSLTTPSSQETQYF
TRBJ2-2	TRBV3-1	TRBD2	few	TGTGCCGCCCAAGCTACGGGCGGGGGCACCGGGGAGCTGTTTTTT	CAAQATGGGTGELFF
TRBJ2-1	TRBV10-2	TRBD2	many	TGCGCCAGCAATCCGGGGGGAACGGTCAATGAGCAGTTCTTC	CASNPGGTVNEQFF
TRBJ2-1	TRBV28	-	-	TGTGCCAGTCCTTCCAGCGCGTACAATGAGCAGTTCTTC	CASPSSAYNEQFF
TRBJ1-1	TRBV5-1	-	many	TGCGCCAGCAGCCCGGGACCGACTAACACTGAAGCTTTCTTT	CASSPGPTNTEAFF
TRBJ2-4	TRBV7-9	TRBD1	few	TGTGCCAGCAGCTTACCGACAGGGATGGTAGCCAAAAACATTCAGTACTTC	CASSLPTGMVAKNIQYF
TRBJ1-1	TRBV14	-	-	TGTGCCAGCAGCCAAGGAGGATCAGGGAACACTGAAGCTTTCTTT	CASSQGGSGNTEAFF
TRBJ1-6	TRBV5-1	TRBD1	many	TGCGCCAGCACCACTACAGGGGACAGAAATTCACCCCTCCACTTT	CASTTTGDRNSPLHF
TRBJ2-1	TRBV29-1	TRBD1	many	TGCAGCGTCCGTAGGGGACAGGTTGGGAGCAATGAGCAGTTCTTC	CSVRRGQVGSNEQFF
TRBJ2-7	TRBV11-2	TRBD2	many	TGTGCCAGCAGCCGAACAGCTAGCGGAGGCTACGAGCAGTACTTC	CASSRTASGGYEQYF
TRBJ2-2	TRBV3-1	-	once	TGTGCCAGCAGCCAAGTATCGACCGGGGAGCTGTTTTTT	CASSQVSTGELFF
TRBJ2-2	TRBV5-1	-	-	TGCGCCAGCAGCTGGGATGGCCCGGGCACCGGGGAGCTGTTTTTT	CASSWDGPGTGELFF
TRBJ2-1	TRBV6-6	-	few	TGTGCCAGCAGTCCCCAGGGCCATGAGCAGTTCTTC	CASSPQGHEQFF
TRBJ2-1	TRBV29-1	TRBD2	few	TGCAGCGTTGCCAGCGGGGGAGTTGGTGAGCAGTTCTTC	CSVASGGVGEQFF
TRBJ2-1	TRBV11-2	TRBD1	few	TGTGCCAGCAGCCAAGGGGGCTGGCCCGTGGATGAGCAGTTCTTC	CASSQGGWPVDEQFF
TRBJ2-7	TRBV7-6	TRBD1	-	TGTGCCAGCAGCTTAGAGGACAGGGGGATCTACGAGCAGTACTTC	CASSLEDRGIYEQYF
TRBJ2-2	TRBV12-3/TRBV12-4	-	-	TGTGCCAGCAGAGGGGGAGGGCTCGGCGGGGAGCTGTTTTTT	CASRGGGLGGELFF
TRBJ1-5	TRBV20-1	-	-	TGCAGTGCCCCGACCCGTGATCAGCCCCAGCATTTT	CSAPTRDQPQHF
TRBJ1-5	TRBV5-1	-	many	TGCGCCAGCAGCTTGTGGGGAGATCAGCCCCAGCATTTT	CASSLWGDQPQHF
TRBJ2-1	TRBV12-3/TRBV12-4	TRBD2	-	TGTGCCACGGCAGGCGGGAGCTCCTACAATGAGCAGTTCTTC	CATAGGSSYNEQFF
TRBJ2-5	TRBV12-3/TRBV12-4	-	many	TGTGCCAGCAGCCAGACCGGGACAAAGAAAGAGACCCAGTACTTC	CASSQTGTKKETQYF
TRBJ2-1	TRBV7-8	-	many	TGTGCCAGCAGCGTATACAATGAGCAGTTCTTC	CASSVYNEQFF
TRBJ2-5	TRBV12-3/TRBV12-4	TRBD1	few	TGTGCCAGCAGTACAGGCGGGACAGGGAGAGAGACCCAGTACTTC	CASSTGGTGRETQYF
TRBJ1-4	TRBV29-1	-	-	TGCAGCGTTGTTGGGGGCCGTGAAAAACTGTTTTTT	CSVVGGREKLFF
TRBJ1-2	TRBV27	-	many	TGTGCCAGCAGTTTATCCCCGTGGCCACAAGCTAACTATGGCTACACCTTC	CASSLSPWPQANYGYTF
TRBJ2-7	TRBV15	-	-	TGTGCCACCAGCAGAGTTAGCGGACAGGTCTACGAGCAGTACTTC	CATSRVSGQVYEQYF
TRBJ1-1	TRBV20-1	-	many	TGCAGTGGGCACTTTTGGGGGCAGCGGGGGGCTTTCTTT	CSGHFWGQRGAFF
TRBJ2-3	TRBV20-1	-	many	TGCAGTGCTAGACTGCATCCTCTAGATACGCAGTATTTT	CSARLHPLDTQYF
TRBJ2-3	TRBV20-1	TRBD2	many	TGCAGTTCCGGCGGGAGCCCTGGACTAGGCACAGATACGCAGTATTTT	CSSGGSPGLGTDTQYF
TRBJ2-1	TRBV6-2/TRBV6-3	-	-	TGTGCCAGCAGTTACAGCCCAGGGGTAGTAACCTACAATGAGCAGTTCTTC	CASSYSPGVVTYNEQFF
TRBJ2-2	TRBV4-2	-	many	TGTGCCAGCAGCCAAGAGGGGGGGAACACCGGGGAGCTGTTTTTT	CASSQEGGNTGELFF
TRBJ2-1	TRBV10-3	-	-	TGTGCCATCAGCAACGGGGGCGCCTACAATGAGCAGTTCTTC	CAISNGGAYNEQFF
TRBJ2-1	TRBV19	TRBD1	-	TGTGCCAGTAGTATACCGGGACAGGGTGTCTCTGAAGAGCAGTTCTTC	CASSIPGQGVSEEQFF
TRBJ1-6	TRBV4-2	-	many	TGTGCCAGCAGCCAAGTAGGGGGGCTGAATTCACCCCTCCACTTT	CASSQVGGLNSPLHF
TRBJ1-4	TRBV7-2	-	-	TGTGCCAGCAGCTTACAGGGCAGGGGAGCAACTAATGAAAAACTGTTTTTT	CASSLQGRGATNEKLFF
TRBJ2-3	TRBV20-1	-	few	TGCAGTGCAACCATCGAAGATACGCAGTATTTT	CSATIEDTQYF
TRBJ2-7	TRBV13	TRBD2	few	TGTGCCAGCAGCTCCATAGCGGGAGAAAGTGACGAGCAGTACTTC	CASSSIAGESDEQYF
TRBJ1-5	TRBV7-2	TRBD1	few	TGTGCCAGCAGCCAGACAGGGGGGGATCAGCCCCAGCATTTT	CASSQTGGDQPQHF
TRBJ1-1	TRBV6-5	-	-	TGTGCCAGCAGGAGAGGTGGGAACACTGAAGCTTTCTTT	CASRRGGNTEAFF
TRBJ2-7	TRBV4-1	-	-	TGCGCCAGCAGCCAGAGACAGCCCTCCTACGAGCAGTACTTC	CASSQRQPSYEQYF
TRBJ2-7	TRBV28	-	many	TGTGCCAGCAGTTTTCGTACCTACGAGCAGTACTTC	CASSFRTYEQYF
TRBJ2-7	TRBV28	TRBD1	many	TGTGCCAGCAAGACAGGGCCCTACGAGCAGTACTTC	CASKTGPYEQYF
TRBJ2-7	TRBV29-1	-	few	TGCAGCGTGATCCCGACAGGGACTTACGAGCAGTACTTC	CSVIPTGTYEQYF
TRBJ2-3	TRBV6-1	TRBD1	many	TGTGCCAGCAGTCAAAGGACAGGGATCACAGATACGCAGTATTTT	CASSQRTGITDTQYF
TRBJ1-5	TRBV10-3	-	-	TGCGCCACAGCCGGGACAAATAGCAATCAGCCCCAGCATTTT	CATAGTNSNQPQHF
TRBJ2-3	TRBV29-1	TRBD2	many	TGCAGTGGGACTAGCGGGAGGGGCACAGATACGCAGTATTTT	CSGTSGRGTDTQYF
TRBJ2-7	TRBV29-1	-	many	TGCAGCGTTGAAGACAGGGGTTTCTACGAGCAGTACTTC	CSVEDRGFYEQYF
TRBJ2-2	TRBV6-4	TRBD2	-	TGTGCCAGCAGTAAACACTTAGCGGGAATCAACACCGGGGAGCTGTTTTTT	CASSKHLAGINTGELFF
TRBJ2-1	TRBV29-1	-	-	TGCAGCGTCTCTCGGGGTGAGCAGTTCTTC	CSVSRGEQFF
TRBJ2-1	TRBV5-1	-	many	TGCGCCAGCAGCTTTTCTCGTGCCTCCAATGAGCAGTTCTTC	CASSFSRASNEQFF
TRBJ1-1	TRBV5-1	-	many	TGCGCCAGCAGCTCGCTCCCGACGGATAGCACTGAAGCTTTCTTT	CASSSLPTDSTEAFF
TRBJ2-5	TRBV12-3/TRBV12-4	-	many	TGTGCCAGCAGTTTAGCGCTGGGGAGAGAGACCCAGTACTTC	CASSLALGRETQYF
TRBJ2-1	TRBV6-1	-	many	TGTGCCAGCACCAGCCGGGCCAAGGGCTACAATGAGCAGTTCTTC	CASTSRAKGYNEQFF
TRBJ2-2	TRBV7-9	TRBD2	-	TGTGCCAGCAGCTTAGCGACTAGCGGGAGAGGGACCGGGGAGCTGTTTTTT	CASSLATSGRGTGELFF
TRBJ2-5	TRBV10-3	-	few	TGTGCCATCAGTGGGGCAGGGGTGCGAGAGACCCAGTACTTC	CAISGAGVRETQYF
TRBJ1-6	TRBV2	-	-	TGTGCCAGCATAGCCTACTGGAATTCACCCCTCCACTTT	CASIAYWNSPLHF
TRBJ2-1	TRBV11-2	TRBD2	many	TGTGCCAGCAGCTTAGAGGGTCGGGAGGGCCGTGGACAGTTCTTC	CASSLEGREGRGQFF
TRBJ2-1	TRBV5-1	TRBD1	many	TGCGCCAGCAGCTTGGCCCGGGGGACAGGGCCCTACAATGAGCAGTTCTTC	CASSLARGTGPYNEQFF
TRBJ2-5	TRBV29-1	-	few	TGCAGCGTTGAAGGAAGGATCCTCCAAGAGACCCAGTACTTC	CSVEGRILQETQYF